One sample yielded the 9 T cell receptor beta chains listed below, sequenced in a study of beta chain features in type 1 diabetes listed by TCRdb under 2018. Libraries were made using the immunoSEQ multiplex PCR assay. All of the isolated RNA was reverse transcribed with the High Capacity cDNA Reverse Transcription Kit, so expressed TCRB transcripts were sequenced. TCRdb's version of the immuneACCESS table is confined to in-frame rearrangements and falls short of the full clone set. An unresolved V gene accounts for under half of the shortfall where checked; the remainder is of unknown origin. This sample gives approximately 380,000 clones in total; about 16% of them show up just once. Jointly, the top ten make up under 0.02% of the sample. The sequenced material came from naive CD4+ T cells from blood. The cell subset or site label on this specimen signifies: true naive CD4+ T cells. These receptor sequences come from a woman aged 18-29 years in good health.

In DNA form, the CDR3 reads TGTGCTCCAAGACGTCGGACAGAAGGGCGGATTACCAATCAGCCCCAGCATTTT. It encodes CAPRRRTEGRITNQPQHF. This chain joins TRBV11-3 and TRBJ1-5; D possibly corresponds to TRBD1 (6 bases). In germline, CDR1 is SGHNT, CDR2 YENEEA. The CDR3 runs to 18 residues.

The chain combines TRBV28 with TRBJ2-5; 9 bases are a match to TRBD1. From germline, CDR1 is MDHEN and CDR2 SYDVKM. V lost 3 bases and J lost 2; bases outside the gene matches: 4. This CDR3 has 15 amino acids. The CDR3 DNA is TGTGCCAGCAGTTTCCCCGGGACAGGGCAAGAGACCCAGTACTTC. This encodes CASSFPGTGQETQYF.

This clone showed up just a few times. This sequence joins TRBV11-2 and TRBJ2-4; D is possibly TRBD2 (5 bases). V shed 3 bases and J shed 5 bases, with 17 bases lying between them. Germline CDR1 reads SGHAT; CDR2 reads FQNNGV. The CDR3 runs to 16 residues. CDR3 residues: CASSFLRDGKENIQYF. In nucleotides, the CDR3 is TGTGCCAGCAGCTTCCTCCGAGACGGGAAGGAAAACATTCAGTACTTC.

The rearrangement links TRBV29-1 to TRBJ2-2, with D possibly TRBD2 on 5 matching bases. The CDR3 extends over 13 amino acids. CDR1 SQVTM and CDR2 ANQGSEA come from the germline V gene. The V gene lost 4 bases and the J gene lost 5 bases, with 11 bases spanning the gap. Here the CDR3 DNA reads TGCAGCGTTGTGACCCGGGGTACCGGGGAGCTGTTTTTT. Amino acids: CSVVTRGTGELFF.

This clone showed up just a few times. Other nucleotide sequences in the sample specify the same CDR3. The chain recombines TRBV28 with TRBJ2-7; possible D gene TRBD2, 6 bases. Germline V gene data show CDR1 as MDHEN and CDR2 as SYDVKM. Trimming pared 8 bases from V and 0 bases from J, leaving 11 bases between. There are 13 residues in the CDR3. CDR3 in amino acids: CASLSGSSYEQYF. The CDR3 coding sequence is TGTGCCAGCCTATCCGGGAGCTCCTACGAGCAGTACTTC. Full variable domain (rest looked up from reference TRBV28 and TRBJ2-7): DVKVTQSSRYLVKRTGEKVFLECVQDMDHENMFWYRQDPGLGLRLIYFSYDVKMKEKGDIPEGYSVSREKKERFSLILESASTNQTSMYLCASLSGSSYEQYFGPGTRLTVT.

The J gene is TRBJ2-3, the V gene TRBV15; 11 bases line up with TRBD2. CDR1 and CDR2 (germline): LNHNV, YYDKDF (reference sequence). Losses at the gene ends were 0 bases for V and 4 bases for J; bases not matched to a gene: 6. This CDR3 region has 17 residues. CDR3 amino acids: CATSRDVVAGGPDTQYF. The CDR3 region has the DNA TGTGCCACCAGCAGAGATGTTGTAGCGGGAGGGCCAGATACGCAGTATTTT.

The rearrangement joins TRBV4-1 to TRBJ2-5; D is possibly TRBD2 (5 bases). Germline CDR1 and CDR2: MGHRA and YSYEKL. V was shortened by 0 bases and J by 1 base, with 12 bases between the two germline ends. The CDR3 covers 16 residues. CDR3: CASSQDVYRGQETQYF. In nucleotides, the CDR3 is TGCGCCAGCAGCCAAGATGTATATCGGGGCCAAGAGACCCAGTACTTC.

The chain carries TRBV19 and TRBJ2-7; the match to TRBD2 covers 7 bases. Germline V gene data show CDR1 as LNHDA and CDR2 as SQIVND (reference sequence). The CDR3 has 13 amino acids. With 3 bases clipped from V and 6 bases from J, the junction kept 5 bases outside the gene matches. The DNA for the CDR3 is TGTGCCAGTAGTATGGGGAGGGTCGGCGAGCAGTACTTC. Its translation: CASSMGRVGEQYF.

This clone was observed a few times. The J gene is TRBJ2-3, the V gene TRBV18; the D gene is possibly TRBD2 (6 bases). V lost 2 bases and J lost 5, with 8 bases in between. Germline V gene sequence: CDR1 KGHSH, CDR2 LQKENI. This CDR3 has 13 residues. CDR3 sequence (DNA): TGTGCCAGCTCACCAAGGGAGGTAGATACGCAGTATTTT. Translation: CASSPREVDTQYF.